The present T cell receptor beta chain was sequenced within a study of blood T cell repertoires in COVID-19. Overall study context: There were acute and convalescent COVID-19 samples, and they came from the United States, Italy and Spain. Sources were T cells, B-cell-depleted T cells, or PBMCs; the material itself was cDNA or gDNA.

This clone has more than one count but fewer than ten. In the authors' workflow: Amplifying reference gene primers gave estimates of nucleated cell counts. The protocol was immunoSEQ multiplex PCR, while the TCRdb copy is restricted to in-frame clones and leaves out a portion. That table is the source of V, J and clone size, and D and trimming were worked out from the DNA. The table records about 29,000 clones, around 74% of them present only once. CDR1 SQVTM and CDR2 ANQGSEA come from the germline V gene. Trimming stripped 2 bases from V and 3 bases from J, with 21 bases between. The CDR3 is 17 residues long.

The sample was peripheral blood. The chain recombines TRBV29-1 with TRBJ2-3; TRBD1 is a possible D gene (6 bases). This receptor was taken from a woman in her seventies with active or convalescent COVID-19. Written as DNA, the CDR3 is TGCAGCGTTGAACTTTTATTAACAGGGTCTTTGACAGATACGCAGTATTTT. Translated: CSVELLLTGSLTDTQYF.